This TCR beta chain was captured in a study of blood T cell repertoires in COVID-19. Cohort 3 donors counted as recovered after two negative PCRs, clearance, or resolved symptoms. This clone has a single count. The data were produced by immunoSEQ multiplex PCR, yet TCRdb's version contains in-frame clones alone and is incomplete. The repertoire holds some 170,000 clones, around 83% seen once, with over 12% in the top ten. The sequence was obtained from a man aged 45-60 years who had recovered from COVID-19. Sequences were obtained from PBMCs or T cells enriched from blood (not recorded which).

CDR3 DNA: TGCAGCATCCCGGGACAGGGGGCGCTTGGGGCCAACGTCCTGACTTTC. This codes for CSIPGQGALGANVLTF. The chain carries TRBV29-1 and TRBJ2-6, with 12 bases matching TRBD1. CDR1 SQVTM and CDR2 ANQGSEA come from the germline V gene. V dropped 8 bases and J dropped 3; count of bases not matched to a gene: 8. This CDR3 region has 16 residues.